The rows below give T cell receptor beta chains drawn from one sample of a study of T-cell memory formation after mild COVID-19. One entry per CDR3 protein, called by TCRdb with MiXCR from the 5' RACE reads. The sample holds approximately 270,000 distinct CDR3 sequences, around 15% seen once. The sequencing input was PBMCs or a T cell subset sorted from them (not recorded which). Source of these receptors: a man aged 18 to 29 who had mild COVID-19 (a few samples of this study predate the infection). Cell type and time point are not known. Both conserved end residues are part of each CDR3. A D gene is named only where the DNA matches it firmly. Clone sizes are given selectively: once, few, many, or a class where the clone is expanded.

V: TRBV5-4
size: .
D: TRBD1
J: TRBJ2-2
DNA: TGTGCCAGCAGCTACCCCGGGACAGCCGAAACCGGGGAGCTGTTTTTT
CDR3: CASSYPGTAETGELFF

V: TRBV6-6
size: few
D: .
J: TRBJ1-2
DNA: TGTGCCAGCAGTTCCGATGGCTACACCTTC
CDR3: CASSSDGYTF

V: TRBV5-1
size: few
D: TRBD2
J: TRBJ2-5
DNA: TGCGCCAGCAGCTTGTTTATAGCGGGGAGCCAAGAGACCCAGTACTTC
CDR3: CASSLFIAGSQETQYF

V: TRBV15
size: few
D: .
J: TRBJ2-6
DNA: TGTGCCACCAGCAGTATATCTGGGGCCAACGTCCTGACTTTC
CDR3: CATSSISGANVLTF

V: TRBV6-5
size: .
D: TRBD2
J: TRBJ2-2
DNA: TGTGCCAGCAGTCGCGGGGGGGCAGGCGGGGAGCTGTTTTTT
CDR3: CASSRGGAGGELFF

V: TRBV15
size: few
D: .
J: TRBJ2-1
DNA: TGTGCCACCAGCAGAGGGGCCGGGAGTGGCGATGAGCAGTTCTTC
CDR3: CATSRGAGSGDEQFF

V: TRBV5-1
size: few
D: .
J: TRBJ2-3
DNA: TGCGCCACCGCCCCGGGGCCAGCCAGCACAGATACGCAGTATTTT
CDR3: CATAPGPASTDTQYF

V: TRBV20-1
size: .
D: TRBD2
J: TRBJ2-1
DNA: TGCAGTGCACCGGGACTAGCGGGGGCCGATACACACAATGAGCAGTTCTTC
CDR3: CSAPGLAGADTHNEQFF

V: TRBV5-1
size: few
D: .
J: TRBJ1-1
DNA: TGCGCCAGCAGCTGGGGAGGAGCGGACACTGAAGCTTTCTTT
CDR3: CASSWGGADTEAFF

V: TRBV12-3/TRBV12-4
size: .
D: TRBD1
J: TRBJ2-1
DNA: TGTGCCAGCAGTTTATCGGGACAGGGTCTGAATGAGCAGTTCTTC
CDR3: CASSLSGQGLNEQFF

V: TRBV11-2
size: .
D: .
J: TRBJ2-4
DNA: TGTGCCAGCGCAAGAAACATTCAGTACTTC
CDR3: CASARNIQYF

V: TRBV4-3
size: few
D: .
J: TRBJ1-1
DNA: TGCGCCAGCAGCCAAGGCTTCCACGGGACATTGAACACTGAAGCTTTCTTT
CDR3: CASSQGFHGTLNTEAFF

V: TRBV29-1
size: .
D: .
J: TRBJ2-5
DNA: TGCAGCGTGACTAGGGGGTTGGAAGAGACCCAGTACTTC
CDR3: CSVTRGLEETQYF

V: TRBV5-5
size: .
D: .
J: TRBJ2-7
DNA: TGTGCCAGCAGCTTGGAACAGCACTCCTACGAGCAGTACTTC
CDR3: CASSLEQHSYEQYF

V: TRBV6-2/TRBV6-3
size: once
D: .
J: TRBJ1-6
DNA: TGTGCCAGCAGCCGACTCCTAGACACTACCGGCGACTCACCCCTCCACTTT
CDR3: CASSRLLDTTGDSPLHF

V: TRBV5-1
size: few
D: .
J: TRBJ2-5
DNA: TGCGCCAGCAGCCCCCACCTCCAAGAGACCCAGTACTTC
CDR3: CASSPHLQETQYF

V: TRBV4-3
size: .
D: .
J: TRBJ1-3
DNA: TGCGCCAGCAGCCAAGATGGAGCTACAGGAAACACCATATATTTT
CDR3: CASSQDGATGNTIYF